This T cell receptor beta chain came from a study of blood T cell repertoires in COVID-19 (dated by TCRdb to 2020 to 2021). About the full investigation: The collaborator samples originated in the United States, Italy and Spain and spanned the acute and convalescent phases of COVID-19. The prospective study material was composed of cDNA or gDNA derived from T cells, B-cell-depleted T cells, or PBMCs. Sample metadata almost always included a de-identified subject ID, COVID-19 status, age in years and sex. Where available, HLA class I and class II types were obtained from metadata supplied by the sample provider rather than from assay-based typing. The repertoires were released in a freely available public database meant as a resource for research on the immune response to SARS-CoV-2. The samples were drawn from the first 160 participants of the ongoing ImmuneRACE study and from over a thousand subjects provided by 6 global collaborators. Subjects who had been exposed to COVID-19, were actively infected with it, or had recovered from it provided the deeply sampled blood TCRbeta repertoires that made up the dataset. Study-wide conclusions, independent of this receptor: The quantity of clinical and demographic metadata differed by source and by participant and was supplied without curation.

TCRbeta CDR3 regions were amplified from genomic DNA by means of the immunoSEQ Assay, a bias-controlled multiplex PCR. On the authors' methods: The number of nucleated cells in each sample was estimated by amplification of reference gene primers within the assay. To quantify the absolute abundance of each unique TCRbeta CDR3 rearrangement, sequence reads were collapsed and filtered. For each sample, productive Simpson clonality was calculated by taking the square root of Simpson's diversity index across productive rearrangements. Imported from immuneACCESS, the table was reduced by TCRdb to in-frame sequences with V and J called. These copies leave out some clones; in studies compared against another copy, an unresolved V gene accounts for under half, and the cause of the remainder is not known. The DNA gave D and trimming, while V, J and clone size come from that table. This sample comprises around 150,000 clones, about 86% of them detected only once. About 7.2% of the sample is in the top ten clones.

The germline V gene yields KGHSH for CDR1 and LQKENI for CDR2. Including the terminal cysteine and phenylalanine, the CDR3 comprises 16 residues. Only the CDR3 DNA is retained, 48 bases long and in frame from the first base. V is pared back by 1 base and J by 1 base, with 13 bases lying between the germline termini. Enrolling through a virtual design, the prospective study's participants ranged in age from roughly 18 to 100 years and lived across 24 United States geographic areas. Cohort assignment in the prospective study relied on participant-reported clinical history from a screening survey and a study questionnaire. Recovered participants in ImmuneRACE Cohort 3 were defined by two consecutive negative NP/OP PCR tests, clearance by a healthcare professional, or resolution of symptoms. In the prospective study, mobile phlebotomists collected whole blood, serum and a nasopharyngeal or oropharyngeal swab from each participant. Participants in the prospective study had the option to provide additional blood draws and questionnaires over a roughly two-month period. Before DNA extraction, prospective study blood samples were shipped either frozen or at room temperature.

Concerning this clone: Its antigen has not been determined. No base qualities exist here, and no much larger clone lies one base off it.

Sequencing was done on a sample of PBMCs or T cells enriched from blood (not recorded which). The chain links TRBV18 with TRBJ1-1; the D segment could be TRBD1, given 6 matching bases. The clonotype originates from a man aged 50 to 60 who had recovered from COVID-19. The nucleotide sequence reads TGTGCCAGCTCACCACGGCAACAGGGACGGAACACTGAAGCTTTCTTT. Its protein is CASSPRQQGRNTEAFF.